This T cell receptor beta chain was identified during a study of cytomegalovirus exposure and HLA in healthy donors. With 1 base removed from V and 4 bases from J, the gap between germline ends came to 10 bases. CDR3 length equals 15 residues. CDR1 is KGHSH, CDR2 LQKENI, per germline. The PCR employed 60 Vbeta primers together with 13 Jbeta primers. Sequencing was performed with immunoSEQ multiplex PCR; in TCRdb, only in-frame clones are kept and a portion is missing. The sample table includes 85,000 or so clones. The source material was PBMCs. This clonotype was sampled from a woman younger than 45 in good health and CMV-seronegative. The V gene is TRBV18, the J gene TRBJ2-2, with D possibly TRBD2 on 5 matching bases. CDR3 region: CASSPLRGITGELFF. CDR3 sequence (DNA): TGTGCCAGCTCACCACTTCGGGGTATCACCGGGGAGCTGTTTTTT.